One and the same sample provided the 32 T cell receptor beta chains below, sequenced in a study of blood T cell repertoires in COVID-19 (dated by TCRdb to the early 2020s). The library was prepared using the immunoSEQ multiplex PCR assay. This is the immuneACCESS table as TCRdb keeps it, with only in-frame sequences that have V and J called. A part of the clones is gone; compared with another copy, unresolved V genes explain less than half, and the rest is unexplained. The sample data list 200,000 to 300,000 clones, and approximately 84% of these were observed just once. The ten largest clones add up to 1.9% of the sample. The sample consisted of peripheral blood. The receptors were gathered from a woman of 80 years or more with acute or convalescent COVID-19.

The CDR3 DNA reads as TGTGCCAGCAGCTTAGATAGCTCTACGAACACTGAAGCTTTCTTT. Protein sequence: CASSLDSSTNTEAFF. V is TRBV11-2 and J is TRBJ1-1; no clear D gene. The CDR3 loop spans 15 amino acids. Germline V gene lookup returns CDR1 SGHAT and CDR2 FQNNGV. V lost 0 bases and J 1 base, leaving 9 bases between the germline ends.

The chain employs TRBV19 and TRBJ1-1; the D gene is possibly TRBD1 (5 bases). This CDR3 is built from 12 residues. The V end was cut by 11 bases, the J end by 1 base, with 11 bases between. Germline values: CDR1 LNHDA, CDR2 SQIVND (reference sequence). The CDR3 spells CASREGNTEAFF. The CDR3 bases are TGTGCCTCCAGGGAGGGGAACACTGAAGCTTTCTTT.

The chain is built from TRBV5-1 and TRBJ2-5; maybe TRBD1 (5 bases). Germline-derived CDR1 and CDR2 are SGHRS and YFSETQ. The CDR3 is made up of 14 amino acids. Trimming pared 0 bases from V and 4 bases from J, leaving 10 bases between. CDR3 coding DNA: TGCGCCAGCAGCTTGGTGGCAGGGTTAGAGACCCAGTACTTC. It is translated as CASSLVAGLETQYF.

This clone has only one observation. V usage is TRBV5-4 and J usage is TRBJ2-5; D is possibly TRBD1 (6 bases). The CDR3 contains 14 residues. CDR1 SGHNT and CDR2 YYREEE come from the germline V gene (reference sequence). V was pared by 4 bases and J by 5 bases, with 15 bases between. The CDR3 reads CASSEGQPAETQYF. CDR3 DNA sequence: TGTGCCAGCAGCGAAGGACAGCCGGCGGAGACCCAGTACTTC.

The rearrangement uses TRBV29-1 and TRBJ2-6; D possibly corresponds to TRBD2 (5 bases). Trimming removed 8 bases at V and 2 bases at J, with 16 bases between. Germline values: CDR1 SQVTM, CDR2 ANQGSEA. The CDR3 is 15 amino acids. The CDR3 DNA is TGCAGCCCCACTAGGTGTATGGCTGGGGCCAACGTCCTGACTTTC. This sequence encodes CSPTRCMAGANVLTF.

The chain carries TRBV19 and TRBJ1-1; weak D call: TRBD1 (5 bases). Germline values: CDR1 LNHDA, CDR2 SQIVND (reference sequence). Trimming took off 7 bases at V and 0 bases at J, with 12 bases between the two ends. This CDR3 contains 14 residues. The CDR3 DNA is TGTGCCAGTATGCGGGGGGACCTGAACACTGAAGCTTTCTTT. This codes for CASMRGDLNTEAFF.

The CDR3 bases are TGTGCCAGCAGCTTAGAGAGCGGGGGGGCCTGGGATGAGCAGTTCTTC. Its translation: CASSLESGGAWDEQFF. The chain is built from TRBV7-9 and TRBJ2-1; the match to TRBD2 covers 10 bases. V was pared by 1 base and J by 8 bases, with 8 bases of the junction left unmatched. Germline V lookup: CDR1 SEHNR, CDR2 FQNEAQ (reference sequence). The CDR3 runs to 16 residues.

The chain joins TRBV5-1 to TRBJ2-5; the D gene is possibly TRBD1 (6 bases). This CDR3 is built from 14 residues. The V gene's germline CDR1 is SGHRS and CDR2 YFSETQ. Trimming removed 0 bases from V and 0 bases from J, with 6 bases in between. CDR3 protein: CASSLAGDQETQYF. CDR3 sequence (DNA): TGCGCCAGCAGCTTGGCAGGGGACCAAGAGACCCAGTACTTC.

The chain combines TRBV2 with TRBJ2-5; TRBD2 agrees at 7 bases. The CDR3 has 15 amino acids. V lost 5 bases and J lost 0; bases outside the gene matches: 6. Germline CDR1 is SNHLY and CDR2 is FYNNEI. In nucleotides, the CDR3 is TGTGCCAGCAGTACGACCGGGACTAACCAAGAGACCCAGTACTTC. Translated, it gives CASSTTGTNQETQYF.

J is TRBJ2-1 and V is TRBV3-1 (or the pseudogene TRBV3-2); D might be TRBD2 (7 bases). Germline V gene data show CDR1 as LGHDT and CDR2 as YNNKEL (reference sequence). V was shortened by 5 bases and J by 1 base, with 18 bases between the two germline ends. CDR3 length equals 17 residues. The CDR3 bases are TGTGCCAGCAGCGCCCGAGGGGGGGGTTCGTCCTACAATGAGCAGTTCTTC. It translates to CASSARGGGSSYNEQFF.

The V and J genes are TRBV7-8 and TRBJ2-7, with a possible D match to TRBD1 (6 bases). V gave up 0 bases and J gave up 3 bases, with 15 bases separating them. The CDR3 covers 16 residues. Germline assignment: CDR1 SGHVS and CDR2 FQNEAQ. CDR3 nucleotides: TGTGCCAGCAGCTTAGCCCCCACAGGGCTTGGCTACGAGCAGTACTTC. Its protein is CASSLAPTGLGYEQYF.

This rearrangement joins TRBV6-2 or TRBV6-3 to TRBJ1-2; D possibly corresponds to TRBD1 (6 bases). V dropped 5 bases and J dropped 4 bases, with 17 bases sitting between them. The CDR3 sequence is 15 residues long. CDR1 and CDR2 from the germline V gene are MNHEY and SVGEGT. CDR3 residues: CASSDRDTAFYGYTF. The CDR3 nucleotides read TGTGCCAGCAGTGACCGGGACACCGCATTCTATGGCTACACCTTC.

The V gene is TRBV30, the J gene TRBJ2-7; D perhaps matches TRBD2 (7 bases). Germline V CDR1 and CDR2: GTSNPN, SVGIG (reference sequence). This CDR3 contains 14 residues. This CDR3 is CACLRGGSSYEQYF. Written as DNA, the CDR3 is TGTGCATGCCTTAGGGGGGGGAGCTCCTACGAGCAGTACTTC.

On this clone: Other DNA sequences of this sample code for an identical CDR3. The chain is built from TRBV3-1 (or the pseudogene TRBV3-2) and TRBJ2-3, with 9 positions matching TRBD2. CDR1 is LGHDT, CDR2 YNNKEL, per germline (reference sequence). The CDR3 consists of 15 residues. Unmatched junction bases numbered 6, after V lost 2 bases and J lost 6 bases. The CDR3 is CASSQRRGGGDTQYF. The DNA of the CDR3 is TGTGCCAGCAGCCAAAGGCGGGGGGGCGGGGATACGCAGTATTTT.

The V and J genes are TRBV11-2 and TRBJ2-1; 10 bases align to TRBD2. Per the germline V gene, CDR1 is SGHAT and CDR2 is FQNNGV. With 2 bases clipped from V and 9 bases from J, the junction kept 7 bases outside the gene matches. This CDR3 is built from 15 residues. CDR3 loop: CASSLNSGGTGEQFF. CDR3 bases: TGTGCCAGCAGCTTAAATAGCGGGGGGACGGGTGAGCAGTTCTTC.

This clone occurred once. The rearrangement joins TRBV7-2 to TRBJ1-4; the match to TRBD1 covers 7 bases. Trimming at V came to 5 bases and at J to 0 bases, leaving 9 bases not matched to a gene. CDR1 is SGHTA, CDR2 FQGNSA, per germline. The CDR3 length is 17 residues. The CDR3 nucleotides are TGTGCCAGCAGCCCCTCCTACAGGGGTGCAACTAATGAAAAACTGTTTTTT. Translated: CASSPSYRGATNEKLFF.

The chain joins TRBV5-4 to TRBJ2-1; D unclear. CDR1 is SGHNT, CDR2 YYREEE, per germline (reference sequence). The CDR3 is 12 residues long. Deletions cut 2 bases from V and 7 bases from J, with 7 bases between. CDR3 region: CASSLSLNEQFF. The CDR3 DNA is TGTGCCAGCAGCTTAAGTCTAAATGAGCAGTTCTTC.

This clone was picked up one time. The rearrangement uses TRBV2 and TRBJ2-7, with 10 bases matching TRBD1. This CDR3 spans 16 amino acids. The ends lost 3 bases at V and 5 bases at J; junction bases unmatched: 10. CDR1 and CDR2 (germline): SNHLY, FYNNEI. CDR3 sequence (DNA): TGTGCCAGCAGTGACCAATGGGACAGGGGTAGGGACGAGCAGTACTTC. Protein: CASSDQWDRGRDEQYF. The full variable domain, rest sourced from reference TRBV2 and TRBJ2-7, is EPEVTQTPSHQVTQMGQEVILRCVPISNHLYFYWYRQILGQKVEFLVSFYNNEISEKSEIFDDQFSVERPDGSNFTLKIRSTKLEDSAMYFCASSDQWDRGRDEQYFGPGTRLTVT.

The rearrangement joins TRBV18 to TRBJ2-2; TRBD2 might be the D (5 bases). Per the germline V gene, CDR1 is KGHSH and CDR2 is LQKENI. This CDR3 contains 15 residues. Trimming took 3 bases from V and 6 from J, leaving 14 bases between them. The CDR3 region is CASSPADWVAGELFF. The CDR3 DNA is TGTGCCAGCTCACCCGCGGACTGGGTGGCCGGGGAGCTGTTTTTT.

The chain carries TRBV27 and TRBJ1-1; D may be TRBD1 (6 bases). From germline, CDR1 is MNHEY and CDR2 SMNVEV (reference sequence). The CDR3 loop spans 14 amino acids. Trimming cost V 3 bases and J 6 bases, with 14 bases left between them. The CDR3 here is CASSFIQGSSEAFF. CDR3 DNA sequence: TGTGCCAGCAGTTTTATTCAGGGGAGCTCTGAAGCTTTCTTT.

The chain carries TRBV27 and TRBJ2-5; no reliable D call. Germline CDR1 reads MNHEY; CDR2 reads SMNVEV (reference sequence). Trimming stripped 5 bases from V and 8 bases from J, with 9 bases between. The CDR3 is 11 residues long. This chain's CDR3 is CASSSKTTQYF. The CDR3 bases are TGTGCCAGCAGTAGCAAGACTACCCAGTACTTC.

The chain links TRBV6-2 or TRBV6-3 to TRBJ2-7; TRBD1 is a possible D gene (5 bases). V was clipped by 2 bases and J by 3 bases, with 14 bases between them. CDR1 MNHEY and CDR2 SVGEGT come from the germline V gene. The CDR3 covers 15 residues. The DNA for the CDR3 is TGTGCCAGCAGTTACGCAACAGGTCCCGGCTACGAGCAGTACTTC. Translating gives CASSYATGPGYEQYF.

The V and J genes are TRBV6-1 and TRBJ1-1; D might be TRBD1 (5 bases). The germline V gene has CDR1 MNHNS and CDR2 SASEGT. This CDR3 spans 13 amino acids. V lost 2 bases and J 7 bases, leaving 11 bases between the germline ends. Here the CDR3 reads CASSEIGVFEAFF. The CDR3 DNA reads as TGTGCCAGCAGTGAAATAGGGGTCTTTGAAGCTTTCTTT.

V usage is TRBV6-1 and J usage is TRBJ2-3; TRBD2 matches 12 bases. Losses at the gene ends were 4 bases for V and 4 bases for J; bases not matched to a gene: 6. CDR3 size: 16 residues. Germline CDR1 MNHNS, CDR2 SASEGT. This chain's CDR3 is CASSAMTSGSADTQYF. The CDR3 DNA reads TGTGCCAGCAGTGCAATGACTAGCGGGAGCGCAGATACGCAGTATTTT.

This chain connects TRBV29-1 to TRBJ2-7, with a tentative D call TRBD2 (5 bases). This CDR3 has 13 residues. Per germline, CDR1 SQVTM and CDR2 ANQGSEA. With 5 bases removed from V and 2 bases from J, the gap between germline ends came to 13 bases. The DNA of the CDR3 is TGCAGCGTTACGGTCGGGGTTCCCTACGAGCAGTACTTC. Translated, it gives CSVTVGVPYEQYF.

The chain employs TRBV28 and TRBJ2-7; 8 bases map to TRBD2. The CDR3 is 16 amino acids. V lost 1 base to trimming and J lost 0 bases; unmatched junction nucleotides: 5. Germline values: CDR1 MDHEN, CDR2 SYDVKM. The CDR3 coding sequence is TGTGCCAGCAGTTTATCTACGGGAGGGAGCTCCTACGAGCAGTACTTC. Translation gives CASSLSTGGSSYEQYF.

This rearrangement joins TRBV27 to TRBJ2-7; TRBD2 matches at 8 bases. J gave up 1 base and V 3 bases, and 17 bases lay outside the gene matches. CDR3 length equals 19 residues. The germline gives CDR1 MNHEY, CDR2 SMNVEV (reference sequence). CDR3 in amino acids: CASSFYPPGAGGQSYEQYF. CDR3 bases: TGTGCCAGCAGTTTCTATCCCCCGGGGGCGGGAGGTCAATCCTACGAGCAGTACTTC.

This clone was counted a few times. CDR3 DNA sequence: TGTGCCAGCACGAGAGGGACAGGGGTGGGCGGGGAGCTGTTTTTT. Protein: CASTRGTGVGGELFF. The V and J genes are TRBV27 and TRBJ2-2; TRBD1 agrees at 10 bases. Unmatched junction bases numbered 9, after V lost 7 bases and J lost 7 bases. The CDR3 contains 15 residues. The germline CDR1 and CDR2 sequences are MNHEY and SMNVEV (reference sequence).

This rearrangement joins TRBV3-1 (or the pseudogene TRBV3-2) to TRBJ2-2, with D possibly being TRBD1 (6 bases). Germline V gene lookup returns CDR1 LGHDT and CDR2 YNNKEL (reference sequence). Trimming shortened V by 7 bases and J by 6 bases, and 9 bases separated the two germline ends. There are 12 residues in the CDR3. CDR3: CASNREPGELFF. The CDR3 DNA reads TGTGCCAGCAACAGGGAACCCGGGGAGCTGTTTTTT.

V gene TRBV11-2 combines with J gene TRBJ2-1, with D uncertain. This CDR3 contains 15 residues. The V gene lost 7 bases and the J gene lost 1 base, with 14 bases spanning the gap. Germline CDR1 is SGHAT and CDR2 is FQNNGV. Here the CDR3 reads CASTYDAASYNEQFF. The CDR3, as DNA: TGTGCCAGCACCTATGACGCGGCATCCTACAATGAGCAGTTCTTC.

J is TRBJ2-2 and V is TRBV7-6; D remains unclear. V was pared by 2 bases and J by 4 bases, with 17 bases between. Germline assignment: CDR1 SGHVS and CDR2 FNYEAQ. This CDR3 comprises 17 residues. For the CDR3, the DNA is TGTGCCAGCAGCTTATTGTTCCAGGTTCAACTCACCGGGGAGCTGTTTTTT. This encodes CASSLLFQVQLTGELFF.

The chain uses TRBV3-1 (or the pseudogene TRBV3-2) and TRBJ2-7; D is uncertain. CDR1 is LGHDT, CDR2 YNNKEL, per germline (reference sequence). The V end lost 1 base, the J end lost 2 bases, and 6 bases lay between the germline ends. The CDR3 is made up of 13 amino acids. The CDR3 loop reads CASSQGAPYEQYF. CDR3 bases: TGTGCCAGCAGCCAAGGGGCCCCCTACGAGCAGTACTTC.